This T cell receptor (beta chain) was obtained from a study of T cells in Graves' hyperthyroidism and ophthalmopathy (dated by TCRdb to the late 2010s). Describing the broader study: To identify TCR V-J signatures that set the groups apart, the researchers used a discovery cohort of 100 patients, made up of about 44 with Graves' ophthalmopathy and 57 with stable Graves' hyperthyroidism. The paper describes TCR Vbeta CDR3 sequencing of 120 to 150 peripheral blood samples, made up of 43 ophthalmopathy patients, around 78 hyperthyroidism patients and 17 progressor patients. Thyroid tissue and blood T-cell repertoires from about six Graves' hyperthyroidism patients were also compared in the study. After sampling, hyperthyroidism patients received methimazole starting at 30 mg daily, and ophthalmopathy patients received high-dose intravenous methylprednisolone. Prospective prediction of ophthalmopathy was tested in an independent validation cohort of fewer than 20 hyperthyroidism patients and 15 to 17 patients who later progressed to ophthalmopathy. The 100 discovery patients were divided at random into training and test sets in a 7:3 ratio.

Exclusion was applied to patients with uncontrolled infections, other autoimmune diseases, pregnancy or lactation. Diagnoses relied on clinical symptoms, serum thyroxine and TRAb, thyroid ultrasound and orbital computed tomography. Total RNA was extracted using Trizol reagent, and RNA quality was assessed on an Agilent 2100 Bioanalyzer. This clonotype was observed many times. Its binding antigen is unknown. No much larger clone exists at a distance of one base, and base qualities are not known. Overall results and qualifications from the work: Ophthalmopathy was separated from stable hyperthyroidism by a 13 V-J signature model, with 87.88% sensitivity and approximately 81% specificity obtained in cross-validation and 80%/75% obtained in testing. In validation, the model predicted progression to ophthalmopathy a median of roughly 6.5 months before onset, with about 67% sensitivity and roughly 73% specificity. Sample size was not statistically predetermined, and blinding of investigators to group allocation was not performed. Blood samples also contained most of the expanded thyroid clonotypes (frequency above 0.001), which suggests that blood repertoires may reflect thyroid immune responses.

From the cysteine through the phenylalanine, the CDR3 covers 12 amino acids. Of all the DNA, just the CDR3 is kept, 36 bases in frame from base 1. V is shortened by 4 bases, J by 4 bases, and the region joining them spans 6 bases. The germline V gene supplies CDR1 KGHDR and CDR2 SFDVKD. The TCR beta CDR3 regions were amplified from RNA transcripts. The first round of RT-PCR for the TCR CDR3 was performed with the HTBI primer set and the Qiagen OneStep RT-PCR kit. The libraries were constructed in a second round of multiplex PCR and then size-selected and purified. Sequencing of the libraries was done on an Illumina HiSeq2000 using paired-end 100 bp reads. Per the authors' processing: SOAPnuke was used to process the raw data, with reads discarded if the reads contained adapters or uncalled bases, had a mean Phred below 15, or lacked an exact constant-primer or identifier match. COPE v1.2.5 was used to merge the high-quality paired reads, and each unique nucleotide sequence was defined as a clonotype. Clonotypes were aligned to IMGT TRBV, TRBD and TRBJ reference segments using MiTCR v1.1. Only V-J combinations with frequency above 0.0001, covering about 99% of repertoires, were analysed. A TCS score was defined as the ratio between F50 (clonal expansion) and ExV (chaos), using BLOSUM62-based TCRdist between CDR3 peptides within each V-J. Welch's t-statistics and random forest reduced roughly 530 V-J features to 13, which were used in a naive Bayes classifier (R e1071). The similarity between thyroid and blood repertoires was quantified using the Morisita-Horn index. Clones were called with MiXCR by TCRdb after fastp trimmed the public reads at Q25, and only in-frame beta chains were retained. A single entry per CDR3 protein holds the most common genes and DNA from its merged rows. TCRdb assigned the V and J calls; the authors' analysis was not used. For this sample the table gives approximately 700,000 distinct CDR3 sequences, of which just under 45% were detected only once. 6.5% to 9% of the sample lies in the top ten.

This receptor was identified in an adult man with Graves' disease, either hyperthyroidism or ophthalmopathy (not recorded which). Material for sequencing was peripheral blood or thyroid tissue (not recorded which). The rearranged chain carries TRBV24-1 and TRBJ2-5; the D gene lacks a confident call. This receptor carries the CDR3 CATSEGRETQYF. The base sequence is TGTGCCACCAGTGAAGGACGAGAGACCCAGTACTTC.